A selection of T cell receptor beta chains follows, all from one sample in a study of T cell changes during pregnancy in multiple sclerosis. TCRdb's table, derived via immunoSEQ multiplex PCR, lists solely in-frame clones and lacks some. The sample lists around 62,000 clones; about 92% were seen once. The sequencing used CD8+ T cells from peripheral blood mononuclear cells, collected in the second trimester of pregnancy. These receptors all come from a female donor with multiple sclerosis, enrolled in a pregnancy study. Both conserved end residues are part of each CDR3. A D gene is named only where the DNA matches it firmly.

d_call: TRBD2
v_call: TRBV9
cdr3_aa: CASSGQPRLTSGFTGELFF

d_call: TRBD1
v_call: TRBV11-2
cdr3_aa: CASSTGTGDSYGYTF

d_call: TRBD1
v_call: TRBV2
cdr3_aa: CASSEDRAYQPQHF

d_call: TRBD1
v_call: TRBV7-9
cdr3_aa: CASEPLPGGLPDTQYF

d_call: TRBD1
v_call: TRBV30
cdr3_aa: CAWSGGQGEATDTGELFF

d_call: TRBD1
v_call: TRBV7-8
cdr3_aa: CASSIRSQGVIYEQYF

d_call: -
v_call: TRBV11-2
cdr3_aa: CASSLDEGHRHPEQYF

d_call: TRBD2
v_call: TRBV2
cdr3_aa: CASTRTSGLYNEQFF

d_call: -
v_call: TRBV9
cdr3_aa: CASSEPRGFPSTDTQYF

d_call: TRBD2
v_call: TRBV10-3
cdr3_aa: CAISEGGGGTDTQYF

d_call: -
v_call: TRBV6-4
cdr3_aa: CASSSNSVQYNEQFF

d_call: -
v_call: TRBV2
cdr3_aa: CASSEALPPVGYGYTF

d_call: -
v_call: TRBV2
cdr3_aa: CASSDWTVEAFF

d_call: -
v_call: TRBV11-1
cdr3_aa: CASSLAGGVYNEQFF

d_call: -
v_call: TRBV6-5
cdr3_aa: CASRPSRESEGYTF

d_call: TRBD1
v_call: TRBV6-5
cdr3_aa: CASSYSGTGAREQYF

d_call: -
v_call: TRBV9
cdr3_aa: CASRGGGNGYTF

d_call: -
v_call: TRBV5-1
cdr3_aa: CASSLLGSGSGNTIYF

d_call: -
v_call: TRBV28
cdr3_aa: CASSLTRVGNTIYF

d_call: -
v_call: TRBV2
cdr3_aa: CASKKSGQPQHF

d_call: -
v_call: TRBV18
cdr3_aa: CASSPKVEEEGADTQYF

d_call: -
v_call: TRBV27
cdr3_aa: CASSLSTGGNTIYF

d_call: -
v_call: TRBV6-1
cdr3_aa: CASSEARLRQPQHF

d_call: TRBD1
v_call: TRBV5-8
cdr3_aa: CASSSQGQETQYF

d_call: -
v_call: TRBV6-6
cdr3_aa: CASSYSAPYNEQFF

d_call: TRBD2
v_call: TRBV29-1
cdr3_aa: CSVEDIRGGTYEQYF

d_call: -
v_call: TRBV9
cdr3_aa: CASSVASFETGELFF

d_call: TRBD1
v_call: TRBV7-8
cdr3_aa: CASSLGDRGSLGYTF

d_call: -
v_call: TRBV6-5
cdr3_aa: CASSYSDSYSYNEQFF

d_call: TRBD2
v_call: TRBV7-3
cdr3_aa: CASSFTGGSYNEQFF

d_call: TRBD1
v_call: TRBV6-6
cdr3_aa: CASGDRTANEKLFF

d_call: TRBD2
v_call: TRBV28
cdr3_aa: CASSLLAALSYNEQFF

d_call: -
v_call: TRBV14
cdr3_aa: CASSQARRRMNTEAFF

d_call: TRBD1
v_call: TRBV6-5
cdr3_aa: CASSYSTGAGYNEQFF

d_call: -
v_call: TRBV27
cdr3_aa: CASSLLVGAFYNEQFF

d_call: -
v_call: TRBV9
cdr3_aa: CASSVGGGNQPQHF

d_call: -
v_call: TRBV4-3
cdr3_aa: CASSPGGTDTQYF

d_call: TRBD1
v_call: TRBV27
cdr3_aa: CASSSGTGGEEQYF

d_call: -
v_call: TRBV7-8
cdr3_aa: CASSLDGRRSQFF

d_call: TRBD2
v_call: TRBV14
cdr3_aa: CASSSLAGGHETQYF

d_call: -
v_call: TRBV27
cdr3_aa: CASSNSRSSYEQYF

d_call: -
v_call: TRBV11-3
cdr3_aa: CASSFRQDGSDEQFF

d_call: -
v_call: TRBV5-1
cdr3_aa: CASRKRESGETQYF

d_call: TRBD2
v_call: TRBV14
cdr3_aa: CASSRPGLALYNEQFF

d_call: -
v_call: TRBV9
cdr3_aa: CASSGSRQFF